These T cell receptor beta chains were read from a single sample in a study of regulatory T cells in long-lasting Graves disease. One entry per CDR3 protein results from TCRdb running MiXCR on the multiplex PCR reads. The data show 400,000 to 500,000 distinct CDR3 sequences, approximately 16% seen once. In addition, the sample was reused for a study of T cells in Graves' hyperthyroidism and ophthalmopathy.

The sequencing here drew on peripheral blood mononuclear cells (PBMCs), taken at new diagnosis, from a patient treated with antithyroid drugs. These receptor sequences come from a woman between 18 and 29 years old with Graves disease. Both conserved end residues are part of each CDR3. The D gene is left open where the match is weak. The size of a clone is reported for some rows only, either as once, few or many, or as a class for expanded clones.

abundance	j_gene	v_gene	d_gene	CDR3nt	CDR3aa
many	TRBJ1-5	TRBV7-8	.	TGTGCCAGCAGCTTAATGGGGCCCGATCAGCCCCAGCATTTT	CASSLMGPDQPQHF
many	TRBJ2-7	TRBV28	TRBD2	TGTGCCAGCACCAAGCGGGAGTTCGTATACGAGCAGTACTTC	CASTKREFVYEQYF
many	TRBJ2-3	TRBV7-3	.	TGTGCCAGCAGCTTAAAAGGGTCCGGAGTGGGGGCAGATACGCAGTATTTT	CASSLKGSGVGADTQYF
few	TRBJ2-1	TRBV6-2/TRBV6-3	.	TGTGCCAGCAAAGTCCCCTACAATGAGCAGTTCTTC	CASKVPYNEQFF
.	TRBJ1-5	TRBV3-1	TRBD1	TGTGCCGGCAGCCAAGGGGGCAGAAGTCAGCCCCAGCATTTT	CAGSQGGRSQPQHF
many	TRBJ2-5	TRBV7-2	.	TGTGCCAGCAGCTTTGAATTTTCGCAGACCCAGTACTTC	CASSFEFSQTQYF
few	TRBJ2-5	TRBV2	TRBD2	TGTGCCAGCAATGGACTAGCGGGAGTTGGTGAGACCCAGTACTTC	CASNGLAGVGETQYF
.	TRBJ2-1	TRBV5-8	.	TGTGCCAGCAGCTTGCCGGGACGGACCAATGAGCAGTTCTTC	CASSLPGRTNEQFF
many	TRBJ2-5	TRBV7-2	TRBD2	TGTGCCAGCAGCTTAGGTCTAGCGGGACGCCAAGAGACCCAGTACTTC	CASSLGLAGRQETQYF
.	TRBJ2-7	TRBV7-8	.	TGTGCCAGCAGCTCCCCCGGTCTTAAGGGCTACGAGCAGTACTTC	CASSSPGLKGYEQYF
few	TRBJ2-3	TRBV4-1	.	TGCGCCAGCAGCCAACTGGGGTTGGGTGCAGATACGCAGTATTTT	CASSQLGLGADTQYF
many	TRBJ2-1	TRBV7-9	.	TGTGCCAGCAGCTTAGTTACAGGGCCCTCCTACAATGAGCAGTTCTTC	CASSLVTGPSYNEQFF
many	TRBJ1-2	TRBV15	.	TGTGCCACCAGCATAGACAGCTATGGCTACACCTTC	CATSIDSYGYTF
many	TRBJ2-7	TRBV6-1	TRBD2	TGTGCCAGCAAGACGGGAGGCTACGAGCAGTACTTC	CASKTGGYEQYF
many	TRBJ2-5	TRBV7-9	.	TGTGCCAGCAGCTCACACCTGGAAGAGACCCAGTACTTC	CASSSHLEETQYF
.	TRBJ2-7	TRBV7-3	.	TGCGCCAGCAGCCAAGTCAGCTCCGAGCAGTACTTC	CASSQVSSEQYF
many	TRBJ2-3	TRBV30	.	TGTGCCTGGAGTAAGGGGCACACAGATACGCAGTATTTT	CAWSKGHTDTQYF
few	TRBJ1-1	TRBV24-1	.	TGTGCCACCAGTGCGGGCCGATACACTGAAGCTTTCTTT	CATSAGRYTEAFF
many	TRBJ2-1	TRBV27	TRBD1	TGTGCCAGCAGTACGGGACAGGGTGTAGTTAGTGAGCAGTTCTTC	CASSTGQGVVSEQFF
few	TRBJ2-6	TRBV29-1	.	TGCAGCGTTGAAGATTTTCGCGTGGGTGAGGGGCCTGGGGCCAACGTCCTGACTTTC	CSVEDFRVGEGPGANVLTF
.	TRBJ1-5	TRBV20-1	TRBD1	TGCAGTGCTATTCAGTGGGGACAGGGGGGGAATCAGCCCCAGCATTTT	CSAIQWGQGGNQPQHF
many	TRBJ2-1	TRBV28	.	TGTGCCAGCAGTTTTCGGCAGGGTTCAGTCAATGAGCAGTTCTTC	CASSFRQGSVNEQFF
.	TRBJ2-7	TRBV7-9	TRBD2	TGTGCCGGCAGCCAAGGACTAGCGTACTACGAGCAGTACTTC	CAGSQGLAYYEQYF
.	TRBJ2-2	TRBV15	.	TGTGCCACCAACCCAAACTACGCAGGGGAGCTGTTTTTT	CATNPNYAGELFF
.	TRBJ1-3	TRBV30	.	TGTGCCTGGAGTACGGGAAACACCATATATTTT	CAWSTGNTIYF
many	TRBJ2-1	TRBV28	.	TGTGCCAGCAGTGCCGGCAGGTACAATGAGCAGTTCTTC	CASSAGRYNEQFF
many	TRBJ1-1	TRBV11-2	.	TGTGCCAGCAGCTTCCCGAGGGGGACAACTAAGTACACTGAAGCTTTCTTT	CASSFPRGTTKYTEAFF
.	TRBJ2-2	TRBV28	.	TGTGCCAGCAGTTTACCGGGGTTTGGCGGGGAGCTGTTTTTT	CASSLPGFGGELFF
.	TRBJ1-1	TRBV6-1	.	TGTGCCAGCAGGAGGACAGCGCCGAACACTGAAGCTTTCTTT	CASRRTAPNTEAFF
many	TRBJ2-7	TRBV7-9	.	TGTGCCAGCAGCTTAGGAGGGCTAGGTACCTCCGAGCAGTACTTC	CASSLGGLGTSEQYF
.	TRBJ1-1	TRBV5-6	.	TGTGCCAGCCGGCTGGGGGTCGACACTGAAGCTTTCTTT	CASRLGVDTEAFF
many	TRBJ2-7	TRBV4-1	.	TGCGCCAGCAGCCAAGTTGTGAGACGGCGCTACGAGCAGTACTTC	CASSQVVRRRYEQYF
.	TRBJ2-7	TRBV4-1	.	TGCGCCAGCAGCCAAGATCCGGGACTGAGCTCCTACGAGCAGTACTTC	CASSQDPGLSSYEQYF
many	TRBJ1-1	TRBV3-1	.	TGTGCCAGCAGCCAAGTCAACACTGAAGCTTTCTTT	CASSQVNTEAFF
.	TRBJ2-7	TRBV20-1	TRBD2	TGCAGTGCTGCGTACGCGGGAGGGCCCTACGAGCAGTACTTC	CSAAYAGGPYEQYF
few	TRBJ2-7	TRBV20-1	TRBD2	TGCAGTGCTACAACTAACGGGAGGGTTTACGAGCAGTACTTC	CSATTNGRVYEQYF
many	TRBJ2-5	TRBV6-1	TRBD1	TGTGCCAGCAGCCCCGGGACAGGGGGCAGGGAGACCCAGTACTTC	CASSPGTGGRETQYF
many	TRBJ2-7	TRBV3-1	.	TGTGCCAGCAGCCAAGCAGCCGCGGACGAGCAGTACTTC	CASSQAAADEQYF
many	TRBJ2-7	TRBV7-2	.	TGTGCCAGCAGCTTAAGGAACAGCTACGAGCAGTACTTC	CASSLRNSYEQYF
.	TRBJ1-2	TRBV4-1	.	TGCGCCAGCAGCCACCCCGACATCCCCTGGGTTGGCTACACCTTC	CASSHPDIPWVGYTF
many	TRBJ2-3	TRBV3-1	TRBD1	TGTGCCAGCAGTCCGGACAGGGGGATGGCAGATACGCAGTATTTT	CASSPDRGMADTQYF
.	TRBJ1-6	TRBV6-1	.	TGTGCCAGCAACCAGATCCCTTCACCCCTCCACTTT	CASNQIPSPLHF
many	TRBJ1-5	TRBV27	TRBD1	TGTGCCAGCAGCACGAGGACAGGCCCTCTCCACGAGCAGCCCCAGCATTTT	CASSTRTGPLHEQPQHF
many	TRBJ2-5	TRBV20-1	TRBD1	TGCAGTGCTCGAACCCGGGACAGGGGACCGGTGGGGACCCAGTACTTC	CSARTRDRGPVGTQYF
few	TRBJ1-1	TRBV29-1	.	TGCAGCCACAGAAGCATCAGGGGATCCACTGAAGCTTTCTTT	CSHRSIRGSTEAFF
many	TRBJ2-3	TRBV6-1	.	TGTGCCAGCAGTGGAACAGGGTCAGGTACCACAGATACGCAGTATTTT	CASSGTGSGTTDTQYF
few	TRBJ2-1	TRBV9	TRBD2	TGTGCCAGCAGCGACCCCAGACTAGCGGGGCCCGATGAGCAGTTCTTC	CASSDPRLAGPDEQFF
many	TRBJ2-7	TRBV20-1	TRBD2	TGCAGTGCTACCACTAGCGGGAGGGCCTACGAGCAGTACTTC	CSATTSGRAYEQYF
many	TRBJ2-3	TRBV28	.	TGTGCCAGCAGTTTACCGGGCAGTAGCACAGATACGCAGTATTTT	CASSLPGSSTDTQYF
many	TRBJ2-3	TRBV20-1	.	TGCAGTGCTAGAGCCTTACTACAAAGCACAGATACGCAGTATTTT	CSARALLQSTDTQYF
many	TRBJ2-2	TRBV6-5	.	TGTGCCAGCAGTTACGAGGGTGACGGGGAGCTGTTTTTT	CASSYEGDGELFF
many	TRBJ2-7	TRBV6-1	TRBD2	TGTGCCAGCAGTAAGCTGGCGGGAGGGAGCTACGAGCAGTACTTC	CASSKLAGGSYEQYF
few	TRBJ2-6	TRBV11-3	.	TGTGCCAGCAGCTTAGAGGGGTACTCTGGGGCCAACGTCCTGACTTTC	CASSLEGYSGANVLTF
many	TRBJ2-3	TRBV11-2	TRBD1	TGTGCCAGCAGCTCACAGGGGCCCGGGGATACGCAGTATTTT	CASSSQGPGDTQYF
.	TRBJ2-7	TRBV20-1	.	TGCAGTGCTAGGGTAGGCCACTACGAGCAGTACTTC	CSARVGHYEQYF
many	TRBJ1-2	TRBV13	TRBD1	TGTGCCAGCAGCGGGATGGGACAGGGCTATGGCTACACCTTC	CASSGMGQGYGYTF
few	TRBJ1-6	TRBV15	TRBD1	TGTGCCACCAGCAGATCTTCTTCGGGACAGGGAGGGGATTCACCCCTCCACTTT	CATSRSSSGQGGDSPLHF
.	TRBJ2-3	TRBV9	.	TGTGCCAGCAGCGTACGAGACAGAACAGATACGCAGTATTTT	CASSVRDRTDTQYF